The 25 T cell receptor beta chains below come from one sample, sequenced in a study of blood T cell repertoires in COVID-19. Sequencing used immunoSEQ multiplex PCR; TCRdb keeps in-frame clones, though not all of them. The data contain 100,000 to 150,000 clones, approximately 85% of them seen just once; the ten biggest clones take up around 3.3%. The sequencing input was peripheral blood. The receptors were sampled from a woman of 80 years or more with COVID-19, enrolled during active disease.

This chain links TRBV7-2 with TRBJ2-5; 8 positions agree with TRBD2. This CDR3 is built from 14 residues. Per the germline V gene, CDR1 is SGHTA and CDR2 is FQGNSA. Unmatched junction bases numbered 3, after V lost 5 bases and J lost 1 base. The DNA of the CDR3 is TGTGCCAGCAGCCGGGGGGGCTTCCAAGAGACCCAGTACTTC. This codes for CASSRGGFQETQYF.

CDR3 loop: CASSPPPGGAPYEQYF. CDR3 sequence (DNA): TGTGCCAGCAGCCCTCCCCCGGGGGGCGCTCCCTACGAGCAGTACTTC. The chain is built from TRBV5-4 and TRBJ2-7; D is perhaps TRBD2 (7 bases). The CDR3 covers 16 residues. Looked up from germline, CDR1 is SGHNT and CDR2 is YYREEE (reference sequence). V was cut by 4 bases and J by 2 bases, with 19 bases left in between.

The chain recombines TRBV19 with TRBJ2-7; D possibly corresponds to TRBD2 (6 bases). Per germline, CDR1 LNHDA and CDR2 SQIVND (reference sequence). The length of the CDR3 is 14 residues. The germline V and J ends were trimmed by 4 bases and 4 bases, with 14 bases remaining between them. The CDR3 region is CASSRPGLLYEQYF. The CDR3 nucleotides read TGTGCCAGTAGTAGACCGGGACTTTTATACGAGCAGTACTTC.

This chain uses TRBV15 with TRBJ2-3, with D unclear. The CDR3 is 16 residues long. CDR1 and CDR2 from the germline V gene are LNHNV and YYDKDF (reference sequence). Trimming stripped 0 bases from V and 4 bases from J, with 14 bases between. CDR3 nucleotide sequence: TGTGCCACCAGCAGAGATGTGATTGGGCTTGCAGATACGCAGTATTTT. Its translation: CATSRDVIGLADTQYF.

This chain connects TRBV5-1 to TRBJ2-1, with D maybe TRBD2 (5 bases). There are 12 residues in the CDR3. Per germline, CDR1 SGHRS and CDR2 YFSETQ. V was pared by 7 bases and J by 7 bases, with 12 bases between. DNA of the CDR3: TGCGCCAGCGGAAAAAGCGGAAATGAGCAGTTCTTC. Translating it yields CASGKSGNEQFF.

This chain connects TRBV9 to TRBJ1-3, with TRBD1 matching 7 bases. J gave up 2 bases and V 3 bases, and 2 bases lay outside the gene matches. Germline assignment: CDR1 SGDLS and CDR2 YYNGEE. CDR3 length: 14 amino acids. Here the CDR3 DNA reads TGTGCCAGCAGCGAAACAGGGGCTGGAAACACCATATATTTT. Protein: CASSETGAGNTIYF.

CDR3: CASSFPPDRKNTEAFF. Written as DNA, the CDR3 is TGTGCCAGCAGCTTCCCGCCCGACAGGAAGAACACTGAAGCTTTCTTT. J is TRBJ1-1 and V is TRBV5-6; D is possibly TRBD1 (6 bases). V was clipped by 2 bases and J by 1 base, with 15 bases between them. This CDR3 is 16 amino acids long. From germline, CDR1 is SGHDT and CDR2 YYEEEE.

The J gene is TRBJ2-2, the V gene TRBV18; maybe TRBD2 (5 bases). From germline, CDR1 is KGHSH and CDR2 LQKENI. This CDR3 has 15 residues. Between the trimmed V and J ends, which lost 4 bases and 2 bases, there was a span of 11 bases. The CDR3 reads CASSLGLANTGELFF. For the CDR3, the DNA is TGTGCCAGCTCACTCGGCCTAGCTAACACCGGGGAGCTGTTTTTT.

This clone was detected only a few times. V usage is TRBV5-6 and J usage is TRBJ1-3; tentative D call: TRBD1 (5 bases). V lost 3 bases and J lost 4, with 20 bases in between. CDR1 and CDR2 from the germline V gene are SGHDT and YYEEEE. There are 17 residues in the CDR3. The CDR3 loop is CASSSLEKGLHGNTIYF. The DNA for the CDR3 is TGTGCCAGCAGCTCTCTCGAAAAGGGACTCCACGGAAACACCATATATTTT.

This clone turned up a few times. V is TRBV6-1 and J is TRBJ1-5; tentatively, D is TRBD1 (6 bases). Germline-derived CDR1 and CDR2 are MNHNS and SASEGT. The V end lost 0 bases, the J end lost 7 bases, and 19 bases lay between the germline ends. The CDR3 has 17 amino acids. In DNA, the CDR3 is TGTGCCAGCAGTGAAGCTTTCGGTAGGGGGAGAGGGCAGCCCCAGCATTTT. Translation gives CASSEAFGRGRGQPQHF.

This clone was observed a handful of times. This chain uses TRBV19 with TRBJ2-7; 8 bases map to TRBD1. Trimming cost V 3 bases and J 2 bases; bases outside gene matches: 12. The CDR3 is 17 residues long. Germline V CDR1 and CDR2: LNHDA, SQIVND (reference sequence). The CDR3 spells CASSIIVRQGAAYEQYF. The CDR3 coding sequence is TGTGCCAGTAGTATTATCGTCAGGCAGGGGGCGGCCTACGAGCAGTACTTC.

The chain combines TRBV6-1 with TRBJ2-7; D perhaps matches TRBD2 (5 bases). Trimming shortened V by 3 bases and J by 3 bases, and 12 bases separated the two germline ends. The CDR3 is made up of 14 amino acids. The V gene's germline CDR1 is MNHNS and CDR2 SASEGT. The CDR3 region has the DNA TGTGCCAGCAGTGAGCCAGGACTGAACTACGAGCAGTACTTC. It is translated as CASSEPGLNYEQYF.

The J gene is TRBJ2-3, the V gene TRBV9; D is unresolved. CDR1 and CDR2 (germline): SGDLS, YYNGEE. The CDR3 consists of 14 residues. With 1 base removed from V and 3 bases from J, the gap between germline ends came to 9 bases. The CDR3, as DNA: TGTGCCAGCAGCGTACTTGCAGGAACAGATACGCAGTATTTT. It encodes CASSVLAGTDTQYF.

This clone was seen only once. This chain joins TRBV18 and TRBJ2-1; D might be TRBD1 (6 bases). The CDR3 loop spans 13 amino acids. Trimming took 3 bases from V and 7 from J, leaving 10 bases between them. Germline CDR1 reads KGHSH; CDR2 reads LQKENI. The CDR3 protein is CASSPLRGNEQFF. CDR3 bases: TGTGCCAGCTCACCTCTTAGGGGGAATGAGCAGTTCTTC.

The chain combines TRBV3-1 (or the pseudogene TRBV3-2) with TRBJ1-1; 8 bases agree with TRBD1. Germline values: CDR1 LGHDT, CDR2 YNNKEL (reference sequence). Trimming took 6 bases from V and 7 from J; bases not matched to a gene: 1. The CDR3 is 11 residues long. This CDR3 is CASRTGVEAFF. As DNA, the CDR3 is TGTGCCAGCAGGACAGGGGTTGAAGCTTTCTTT.

The chain links TRBV28 to TRBJ1-4, with a weak D call TRBD1 (6 bases). The CDR3 consists of 14 residues. The V gene lost 11 bases and the J gene lost 6 bases, with 19 bases spanning the gap. Germline V lookup: CDR1 MDHEN, CDR2 SYDVKM. In nucleotides, the CDR3 is TGTGCCGGATCAAGGGGGTCCGCTGATGAAAAACTGTTTTTT. This encodes CAGSRGSADEKLFF.

V and J are TRBV28 and TRBJ2-3; D perhaps matches TRBD1 (5 bases). The CDR3 consists of 15 residues. The germline V gene has CDR1 MDHEN and CDR2 SYDVKM. V was shortened by 4 bases and J by 4 bases, with 15 bases between the two germline ends. CDR3 sequence (DNA): TGTGCCAGCAGTTGGGCGGTCCTCAGGGCAGATACGCAGTATTTT. It yields the protein CASSWAVLRADTQYF.

This rearrangement joins TRBV4-3 to TRBJ2-7, with D possibly being TRBD1 (6 bases). CDR1 is LGHNA, CDR2 YSLEER, per germline. This CDR3 is 13 amino acids long. The V gene lost 3 bases and the J gene lost 6 bases, with 12 bases spanning the gap. The CDR3 region has the DNA TGCGCCAGCAGCCAGAGACAGGATCTCGAGCAGTACTTC. This gives the protein CASSQRQDLEQYF.

The rearrangement joins TRBV7-8 to TRBJ1-3; 11 bases are shared with TRBD1. Looked up from germline, CDR1 is SGHVS and CDR2 is FQNEAQ. CDR3 length: 16 amino acids. After removal of 4 bases from V and 0 bases from J, the junction contained 2 bases not matched to a gene. The CDR3 DNA is TGTGCCAGCAGCTCGGGGACAGGGGGCTCTGGAAACACCATATATTTT. It translates to CASSSGTGGSGNTIYF.

This clone was detected a few times. The sample holds other DNA sequences that translate to the same CDR3. This chain connects TRBV10-3 to TRBJ1-2; 10 bases align to TRBD1. Trimming took 9 bases from V and 8 from J; bases not matched to a gene: 3. The germline CDR1 and CDR2 sequences are ENHRY and SYGVKD. This CDR3 has 11 residues. The CDR3 protein is CAIGTGEGYTF. CDR3 DNA sequence: TGTGCCATTGGGACAGGGGAAGGCTACACCTTC.

The V call is TRBV6-2 or TRBV6-3, the J call TRBJ2-1, with 13 bases lining up with TRBD2. The CDR3 is made up of 20 amino acids. Germline V gives CDR1 MNHEY, CDR2 SVGEGT. V trimming: 2 bases; J trimming: 0 bases; junction bases outside the gene matches: 10. For the CDR3, the DNA is TGTGCCAGCAGTTACGGAGGACTAGCGGGAGTTGGAGGCTCCTACAATGAGCAGTTCTTC. The encoded protein is CASSYGGLAGVGGSYNEQFF.

This clone was observed once. The chain recombines TRBV11-1 with TRBJ2-2; 7 nucleotides line up with TRBD1. This CDR3 region has 14 residues. With V trimmed by 4 bases and J by 6 bases, 5 bases remained unmatched. Looked up from germline, CDR1 is SGHAT and CDR2 is FQDESV (reference sequence). CDR3 residues: CASSYRGQPGELFF. CDR3 bases: TGTGCCAGCAGCTACAGGGGCCAGCCCGGGGAGCTGTTTTTT.

The gene calls are TRBV9 and TRBJ2-5, with TRBD2 identical over 7 bases. Trimming cost V 2 bases and J 5 bases; bases outside gene matches: 9. Germline assignment: CDR1 SGDLS and CDR2 YYNGEE. The CDR3 totals 15 residues. CDR3 residues: CASSVSAGEGETQYF. CDR3 coding DNA: TGTGCCAGCAGCGTGTCGGCGGGAGAGGGGGAGACCCAGTACTTC.

This chain links TRBV11-2 with TRBJ2-4; tentatively, D is TRBD2 (7 bases). V lost 5 bases and J 9 bases, leaving 17 bases between the germline ends. Per the germline V gene, CDR1 is SGHAT and CDR2 is FQNNGV. The CDR3 runs to 14 residues. CDR3: CASSVTGGGGIQYF. The DNA of the CDR3 is TGTGCCAGCAGCGTTACGGGGGGCGGGGGCATTCAGTACTTC.

The chain joins TRBV25-1 to TRBJ2-3, with a weak D call TRBD1 (6 bases). There are 14 residues in the CDR3. Trimming took off 6 bases at V and 2 bases at J, with 12 bases between the two ends. CDR1 MGHDK and CDR2 SYGVNS come from the germline V gene. CDR3 DNA: TGTGCCAGCAGGCGGCAGGGGATCACAGATACGCAGTATTTT. It codes for CASRRQGITDTQYF.